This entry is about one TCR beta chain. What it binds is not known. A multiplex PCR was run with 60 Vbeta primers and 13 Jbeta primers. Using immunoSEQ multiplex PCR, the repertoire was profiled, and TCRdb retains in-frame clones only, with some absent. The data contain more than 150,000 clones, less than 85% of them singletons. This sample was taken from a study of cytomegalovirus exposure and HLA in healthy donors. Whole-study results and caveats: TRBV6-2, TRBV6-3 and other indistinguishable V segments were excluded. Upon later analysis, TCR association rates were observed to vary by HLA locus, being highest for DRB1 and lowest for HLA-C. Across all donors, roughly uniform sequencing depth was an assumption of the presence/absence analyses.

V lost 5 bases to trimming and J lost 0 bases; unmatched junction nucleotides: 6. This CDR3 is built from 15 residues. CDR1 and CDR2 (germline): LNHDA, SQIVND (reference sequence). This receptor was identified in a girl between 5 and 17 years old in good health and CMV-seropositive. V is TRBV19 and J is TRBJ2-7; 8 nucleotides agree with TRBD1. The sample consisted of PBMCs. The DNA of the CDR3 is TGTGCCAGTAGTTATGGGACAGGACCCTCCTACGAGCAGTACTTC. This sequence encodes CASSYGTGPSYEQYF.